The following is a T cell receptor beta chain sequence with its context. Its specificity is unknown. One end of the junction is discordant with germline, which a read error may explain. The sample comes from a study of cytomegalovirus exposure and HLA in healthy donors. The PCR ran on 60 Vbeta and 13 Jbeta primers. Assay: immunoSEQ multiplex PCR; the TCRdb copy retains only in-frame clones and omits some. The sample has 150,000 to 200,000 clones, over 70% seen once. Study-wide points: As a later analysis revealed, the rate of TCR association differed by HLA locus, with DRB1 most and HLA-C fewest.

Looked up from germline, CDR1 is SEHNR and CDR2 is FQNEAQ (reference sequence). CDR3 size: 14 residues. The specimen sequenced was PBMCs. The chain joins TRBV7-9 to TRBJ2-7; 7 positions match TRBD1. The TCR comes from a woman under 40 in good health and CMV-seronegative. The CDR3 DNA reads TGTTCCAGCAGCCCGGGACAGACGTCGCGGGAGCAGTACTTC. Protein sequence: CSSSPGQTSREQYF.